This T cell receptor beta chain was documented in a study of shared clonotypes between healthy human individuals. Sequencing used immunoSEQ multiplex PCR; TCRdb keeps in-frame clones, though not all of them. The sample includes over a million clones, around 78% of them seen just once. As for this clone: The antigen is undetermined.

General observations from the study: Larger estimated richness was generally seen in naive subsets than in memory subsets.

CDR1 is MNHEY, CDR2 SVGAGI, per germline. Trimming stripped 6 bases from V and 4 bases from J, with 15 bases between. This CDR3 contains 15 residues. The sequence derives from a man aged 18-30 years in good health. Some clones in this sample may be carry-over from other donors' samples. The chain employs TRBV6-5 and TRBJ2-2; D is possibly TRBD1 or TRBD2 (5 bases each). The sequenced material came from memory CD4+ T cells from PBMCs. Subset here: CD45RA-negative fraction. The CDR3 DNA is TGTGCCAGCAGGTCGGGGCGATTGGCCACCGGGGAGCTGTTTTTT. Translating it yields CASRSGRLATGELFF.